A single sample gave rise to the 27 T cell receptor beta chains below, sequenced in a study of control samples from healthy donors and cancer patients. TCRdb's table, derived via immunoSEQ multiplex PCR, lists solely in-frame clones and lacks some. The table shows under 70,000 clones, with nearly 90% occurring only once. Source material: blood. The receptors were gathered from a man aged 50 to 60 in good health.

This chain connects TRBV20-1 to TRBJ2-1; D ambiguous. Germline assignment: CDR1 DFQATT and CDR2 SNEGSKA (reference sequence). Trimming removed 5 bases from V and 8 bases from J, with 10 bases in between. The CDR3 contains 11 residues. Here the CDR3 reads CSASPNYEQFF. In nucleotides, the CDR3 is TGCAGTGCTTCCCCTAACTATGAGCAGTTCTTC.

The chain employs TRBV5-1 and TRBJ2-3; D uncertain. V was clipped by 0 bases and J by 6 bases, with 8 bases between them. The CDR3 contains 13 residues. Germline V gene data show CDR1 as SGHRS and CDR2 as YFSETQ. Written as DNA, the CDR3 is TGCGCCAGCAGCTTGGGGTACAGCGATACGCAGTATTTT. It yields the protein CASSLGYSDTQYF. The full variable domain, in which reference TRBV5-1 and TRBJ2-3 provide the parts outside the CDR3, is KAGVTQTPRYLIKTRGQQVTLSCSPISGHRSVSWYQQTPGQGLQFLFEYFSETQRNKGNFPGRFSGRQFSNSRSEMNVSTLELGDSALYLCASSLGYSDTQYFGPGTRLTVL.

This clone was recorded once. The gene calls are TRBV7-6 and TRBJ1-2; D uncertain. V was cut by 1 base and J by 5 bases, with 8 bases left in between. This CDR3 comprises 13 residues. Germline CDR1 is SGHVS and CDR2 is FNYEAQ. The CDR3 DNA is TGTGCCAGCAGCTTAGACCCGGGATATGGCTACACCTTC. As protein: CASSLDPGYGYTF.

J is TRBJ2-7 and V is TRBV27; no firm D call. The CDR3 spans 14 residues. V dropped 7 bases and J dropped 2 bases, with 15 bases sitting between them. Germline V lookup: CDR1 MNHEY, CDR2 SMNVEV (reference sequence). The CDR3 reads CASKRDAGPYEQYF. The CDR3 nucleotides are TGTGCCAGCAAACGAGACGCTGGCCCCTACGAGCAGTACTTC.

Of note for this clone: The junction does not match germline at one end; this may be a read error. The CDR3 reads CATRRENRGDYGYTF. CDR3 in DNA: TGTGCCACCAGAAGAGAGAACAGGGGGGACTATGGCTACACCTTC. The chain couples TRBV15 to TRBJ1-2; 8 positions match TRBD1. The germline gives CDR1 LNHNV, CDR2 YYDKDF (reference sequence). The CDR3 is made up of 15 amino acids. Using reference TRBV15 and TRBJ1-2 for the parts outside the CDR3, the full variable domain is DAMVIQNPRYQVTQFGKPVTLSCSQTLNHNVMYWYQQKSSQAPKLLFHYYDKDFNNEADTPDNFQSRRPNTSFCFLDIRSPGLGDTAMYLCATRRENRGDYGYTFGSGTRLTVV.

This clone was picked up one time. The chain joins TRBV27 to TRBJ1-5; no firm D call. The CDR3 consists of 13 residues. Germline V gene data show CDR1 as MNHEY and CDR2 as SMNVEV (reference sequence). The V end lost 2 bases, the J end lost 2 bases, and 4 bases lay between the germline ends. CDR3 residues: CASSLPGNQPQHF. The CDR3 coding sequence is TGTGCCAGCAGTTTACCGGGCAATCAGCCCCAGCATTTT.

This chain joins TRBV10-3 and TRBJ2-3; D is ambiguous. CDR1 ENHRY and CDR2 SYGVKD come from the germline V gene. Trimming removed 3 bases from V and 4 bases from J, with 11 bases in between. The CDR3 runs 14 residues. As DNA, the CDR3 is TGTGCCATCAGTGAACTCAGGCCAGCAGATACGCAGTATTTT. This translates into CAISELRPADTQYF.

A single count supports this clone. V usage is TRBV27 and J usage is TRBJ2-3; 8 nucleotides align to TRBD1. Germline lookup yields CDR1 MNHEY and CDR2 SMNVEV (reference sequence). After removal of 1 base from V and 5 bases from J, the junction contained 11 bases not matched to a gene. CDR3 length: 17 residues. The CDR3 coding sequence is TGTGCCAGCAGTTTATACGCAGGGGGCATTGGTGGAGATACGCAGTATTTT. Its protein is CASSLYAGGIGGDTQYF.

This sequence joins TRBV10-1 and TRBJ1-6; no firm D call. Germline CDR1 reads WNHNN; CDR2 reads SYGVQD (reference sequence). Trimming shortened V by 7 bases and J by 0 bases, and 13 bases separated the two germline ends. The CDR3 extends over 16 amino acids. CDR3 amino acids: CASTGRESSYNSPLHF. CDR3 sequence (DNA): TGCGCCAGCACCGGACGGGAGAGCTCCTATAATTCACCCCTCCACTTT.

The chain has TRBV19 and TRBJ1-1, with unresolved D. The CDR3 totals 11 residues. The V end lost 2 bases, the J end lost 5 bases, and 3 bases lay between the germline ends. Germline V gives CDR1 LNHDA, CDR2 SQIVND (reference sequence). The CDR3 here is CASSIWTEAFF. CDR3 nucleotides: TGTGCCAGTAGTATATGGACTGAAGCTTTCTTT.

This clone was seen only a few times. The V gene is TRBV7-8, the J gene TRBJ1-6; a possible D gene is TRBD1 (5 bases). The CDR3 loop spans 17 amino acids. Germline CDR1 reads SGHVS; CDR2 reads FQNEAQ. The V gene lost 5 bases and the J gene lost 6 bases, with 20 bases spanning the gap. CDR3 coding DNA: TGTGCCAGCAGCCTACCCGGCCGGGACGGAATTAATTCACCCCTCCACTTT. It translates to CASSLPGRDGINSPLHF. The full variable domain, with the rest looked up from reference TRBV7-8 and TRBJ1-6, is GAGVSQSPRYKVAKRGQDVALRCDPISGHVSLFWYQQALGQGPEFLTYFQNEAQLDKSGLPSDRFFAERPEGSVSTLKIQRTQQEDSAVYLCASSLPGRDGINSPLHFGNGTRLTVT.

The chain couples TRBV5-6 to TRBJ2-3; a possible D gene is TRBD2 (6 bases). Deletions cut 7 bases from V and 6 bases from J, with 15 bases between. CDR1 and CDR2 (germline): SGHDT, YYEEEE. The CDR3 covers 13 residues. DNA for the CDR3: TGTGCCAGCGGACTAACTAGTTCCGATACGCAGTATTTT. This gives the protein CASGLTSSDTQYF.

V and J are TRBV19 and TRBJ2-1; D is tentatively TRBD1 or TRBD2 (6 bases each). Trimming shortened V by 1 base and J by 3 bases, and 16 bases separated the two germline ends. CDR1 and CDR2 (germline): LNHDA, SQIVND (reference sequence). The length of the CDR3 is 17 residues. CDR3 coding DNA: TGTGCCAGTAGTATAGGTCGGGGGCTTGAGGGCTACAATGAGCAGTTCTTC. Protein product: CASSIGRGLEGYNEQFF.

The chain recombines TRBV6-5 with TRBJ2-2, with D tentatively TRBD1 or TRBD2 (5 bases each). The CDR3 runs to 15 residues. Germline-derived CDR1 and CDR2 are MNHEY and SVGAGI. V was pared by 6 bases and J by 5 bases, with 16 bases between. CDR3: CASSRDPQGTGELFF. CDR3 bases: TGTGCCAGCAGCCGGGACCCCCAAGGGACCGGGGAGCTGTTTTTT.

The V call is TRBV15, the J call TRBJ2-3; D ambiguous. Germline values: CDR1 LNHNV, CDR2 YYDKDF (reference sequence). V lost 0 bases and J 0 bases, leaving 10 bases between the germline ends. The CDR3 length is 16 residues. The DNA for the CDR3 is TGTGCCACCAGCAGAGATCTATACTCTAGCACAGATACGCAGTATTTT. It yields the protein CATSRDLYSSTDTQYF.

The chain employs TRBV30 and TRBJ2-1; 10 bases agree with TRBD2. From germline, CDR1 is GTSNPN and CDR2 SVGIG (reference sequence). After removal of 4 bases from V and 2 bases from J, the junction contained 8 bases not matched to a gene. The CDR3 has 16 residues. This CDR3 is CAWTTSGEVPYNEQFF. CDR3 DNA sequence: TGTGCCTGGACTACTAGCGGGGAGGTACCCTACAATGAGCAGTTCTTC.

V usage is TRBV19 and J usage is TRBJ2-7; 8 nucleotides agree with TRBD2. With 4 bases clipped from V and 7 bases from J, the junction kept 6 bases outside the gene matches. CDR3 size: 13 residues. Germline lookup yields CDR1 LNHDA and CDR2 SQIVND (reference sequence). The CDR3 is CASSSGRMGEQYF. CDR3 sequence (DNA): TGTGCCAGTAGTAGCGGGAGGATGGGGGAGCAGTACTTC.

The rearrangement links TRBV19 to TRBJ1-2; TRBD1 might be the D (6 bases). Germline CDR1 reads LNHDA; CDR2 reads SQIVND (reference sequence). V lost 4 bases to trimming and J lost 3 bases, with 9 bases between them. The CDR3 totals 13 residues. CDR3 DNA: TGTGCCAGTAGTAGGGGGCTTTACTATGGCTACACCTTC. As protein: CASSRGLYYGYTF.

This clone was recorded once. The chain recombines TRBV18 with TRBJ2-3; possibly TRBD2 for D (6 bases). Trimming shortened V by 3 bases and J by 6 bases, and 19 bases separated the two germline ends. The CDR3 runs to 16 residues. CDR1 and CDR2 from the germline V gene are KGHSH and LQKENI. The CDR3 loop is CASSPLGAGGEDTQYF. CDR3 coding DNA: TGTGCCAGCTCACCGCTCGGAGCGGGTGGGGAGGATACGCAGTATTTT.

The chain carries TRBV27 and TRBJ1-5, with D tentatively TRBD1 (6 bases). Trimming cost V 6 bases and J 6 bases, with 15 bases left between them. Germline CDR1 and CDR2: MNHEY and SMNVEV (reference sequence). The CDR3 covers 14 residues. The CDR3 loop reads CASRLGGRGQPQHF. The CDR3 nucleotides are TGTGCCAGCAGATTAGGGGGTCGGGGTCAGCCCCAGCATTTT.

This chain connects TRBV19 to TRBJ1-1; TRBD1 is a possible D gene (5 bases). This CDR3 is built from 15 residues. The V end lost 7 bases, the J end lost 1 base, and 16 bases lay between the germline ends. CDR1 and CDR2 (germline): LNHDA, SQIVND (reference sequence). Here the CDR3 reads CASTRNGGGNTEAFF. The CDR3 bases are TGTGCCAGTACCAGGAATGGGGGAGGGAACACTGAAGCTTTCTTT.

V usage is TRBV10-3 and J usage is TRBJ2-7; 7 bases are shared with TRBD1. Germline V gene lookup returns CDR1 ENHRY and CDR2 SYGVKD. V shed 3 bases, J shed 7 bases, and the junction held 6 bases outside the gene matches. This CDR3 is 13 amino acids long. DNA for the CDR3: TGTGCCATCAGTGAAGAGGGGGCAAGGGAGCAGTACTTC. This codes for CAISEEGAREQYF.

The genes are TRBV3-1 (or the pseudogene TRBV3-2) and TRBJ2-1; 8 nucleotides match TRBD2. Germline CDR1 and CDR2: LGHDT and YNNKEL (reference sequence). The CDR3 is 16 amino acids. With 0 bases clipped from V and 4 bases from J, the junction kept 5 bases outside the gene matches. The DNA for the CDR3 is TGTGCCAGCAGCCAAGAACGACTAGCGCGATACAATGAGCAGTTCTTC. Amino acid sequence: CASSQERLARYNEQFF.

The chain recombines TRBV3-1 (or the pseudogene TRBV3-2) with TRBJ2-2; TRBD2 agrees at 10 bases. Germline CDR1 and CDR2: LGHDT and YNNKEL (reference sequence). The CDR3 is made up of 19 amino acids. V trimming: 1 base; J trimming: 2 bases; junction bases outside the gene matches: 10. CDR3 protein: CASSQGRPSGSRNTGELFF. CDR3 in DNA: TGTGCCAGCAGCCAAGGAAGGCCTAGCGGGAGTAGAAACACCGGGGAGCTGTTTTTT.

Note on this clone: A read error may account for a junction end that differs from germline. The sample carries other DNA sequences with the same CDR3. V gene TRBV19 combines with J gene TRBJ1-6; D is perhaps TRBD1 (6 bases). Germline V gene data show CDR1 as LNHDA and CDR2 as SQIVND (reference sequence). This CDR3 is 16 amino acids long. Here the CDR3 reads CASNTQGSTDYSPLHF. CDR3 nucleotides: TGCGCCAGTAACACACAGGGTTCGACGGATTATTCACCCCTCCACTTT.

In this sample, this clone turned up a few times. The chain links TRBV4-2 to TRBJ2-7, with 7 bases lining up with TRBD2. This CDR3 is 16 amino acids long. Looked up from germline, CDR1 is LGHNA and CDR2 is YNFKEQ. The J segment lost 2 bases and the V segment lost 1 base, leaving 8 bases of the junction unmatched. This CDR3 reads CASSQAASGNPYEQYF. CDR3 nucleotide sequence: TGTGCCAGCAGCCAAGCGGCAAGCGGGAACCCCTACGAGCAGTACTTC.

The CDR3 here is CAISLEPTGSEAFF. DNA for the CDR3: TGTGCCATCAGCCTGGAACCGACAGGGTCCGAAGCTTTCTTT. The gene calls are TRBV10-3 and TRBJ1-1; 7 bases agree with TRBD1. The CDR3 consists of 14 residues. With V trimmed by 6 bases and J by 8 bases, 12 bases remained unmatched. Germline V lookup: CDR1 ENHRY, CDR2 SYGVKD.